Listed below are T cell receptor beta chains from one sample, sequenced in a study of T cell responses to AZD1222 COVID-19 vaccine. The table came from immunoSEQ multiplex PCR; TCRdb's copy has only in-frame clones and leaves some out. The sample includes 130,000 or so clones, roughly 84% of them seen just once. The sequenced sample was peripheral blood, obtained 28 days after the second AZD1222 dose. The receptors come from an adult who received the AZD1222 COVID-19 vaccine. Both conserved end residues are part of each CDR3. The D gene is left open where the match is weak. Clone size appears in some rows only: once, few, many, or a class for an expanded clone.

D gene,J gene,V gene,CDR3 length,clone size,CDR3 protein,CDR3 DNA
NA,TRBJ2-2,TRBV5-1,15,once,CASRPGHDGEGELFF,TGCGCCAGCCGCCCGGGACACGACGGTGAAGGGGAGCTGTTTTTT
TRBD1,TRBJ2-1,TRBV27,15,once,CASSLTRQGAGEQFF,TGTGCCAGCAGTTTAACCCGACAGGGGGCGGGTGAGCAGTTCTTC
NA,TRBJ1-2,TRBV10-3,14,NA,CAISESGGDSGYTF,TGTGCCATCAGTGAGTCGGGGGGGGATTCTGGCTACACCTTC
NA,TRBJ1-2,TRBV18,13,NA,CASTKNSNNGYTF,TGTGCCAGCACCAAAAACTCCAACAATGGCTACACCTTC
TRBD1,TRBJ1-4,TRBV5-1,15,NA,CASSYRTGGDEKLFF,TGCGCCAGCAGCTACAGGACAGGGGGGGATGAAAAACTGTTTTTT
NA,TRBJ2-3,TRBV2,16,NA,CASSEKAGAPSDTQYF,TGTGCCAGCAGTGAAAAGGCGGGGGCCCCCTCCGATACGCAGTATTTT
NA,TRBJ2-7,TRBV9,14,NA,CASSVTSGDAEQYF,TGTGCCAGCAGCGTAACCTCGGGGGATGCCGAGCAGTACTTC
NA,TRBJ2-2,TRBV11-2,15,NA,CASSYLLGGVGELFF,TGTGCCAGCAGCTACCTACTAGGGGGGGTCGGGGAGCTGTTTTTT
TRBD1,TRBJ1-1,TRBV2,17,NA,CASRGRGLDHMNTEAFF,TGTGCCAGCAGAGGCAGGGGGCTTGACCACATGAACACTGAAGCTTTCTTT
NA,TRBJ1-6,TRBV6-4,15,NA,CASSVAPGVGSPLHF,TGTGCCAGCAGTGTCGCCCCTGGGGTGGGTTCACCCCTCCACTTT